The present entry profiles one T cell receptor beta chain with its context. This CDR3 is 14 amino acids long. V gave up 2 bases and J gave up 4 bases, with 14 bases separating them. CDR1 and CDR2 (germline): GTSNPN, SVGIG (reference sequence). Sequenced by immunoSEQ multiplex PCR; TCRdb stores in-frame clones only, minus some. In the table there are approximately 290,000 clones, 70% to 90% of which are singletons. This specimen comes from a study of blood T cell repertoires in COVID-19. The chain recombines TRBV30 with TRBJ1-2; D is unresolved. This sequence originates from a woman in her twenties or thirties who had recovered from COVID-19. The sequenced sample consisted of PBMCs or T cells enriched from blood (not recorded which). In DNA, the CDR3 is TGTGCCTGGAGTAGGCGCCCGGAGTTCTATGGCTACACCTTC. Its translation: CAWSRRPEFYGYTF.